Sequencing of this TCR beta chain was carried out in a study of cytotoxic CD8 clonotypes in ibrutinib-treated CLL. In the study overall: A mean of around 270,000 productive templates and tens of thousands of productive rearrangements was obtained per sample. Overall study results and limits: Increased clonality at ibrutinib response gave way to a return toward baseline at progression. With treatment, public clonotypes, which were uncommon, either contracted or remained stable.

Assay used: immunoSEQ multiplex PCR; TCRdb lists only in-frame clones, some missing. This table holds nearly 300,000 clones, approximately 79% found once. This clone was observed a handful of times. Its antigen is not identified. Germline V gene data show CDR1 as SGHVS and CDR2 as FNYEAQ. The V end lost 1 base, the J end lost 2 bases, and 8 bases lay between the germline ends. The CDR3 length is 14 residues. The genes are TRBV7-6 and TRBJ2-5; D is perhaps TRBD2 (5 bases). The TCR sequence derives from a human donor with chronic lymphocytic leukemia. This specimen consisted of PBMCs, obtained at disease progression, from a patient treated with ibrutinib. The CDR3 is CASSLVERQETQYF. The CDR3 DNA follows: TGTGCCAGCAGCTTAGTCGAGCGGCAAGAGACCCAGTACTTC.